Shown below are 2 T cell receptor beta chains from a single sample sequenced in a study of vaccination and CD4 T cells after COVID-19. Antigen specificity for these receptors is unknown. The Oncomine TCR Beta short-read assay sequenced DNA from cultured CD4+ T cells. TCRdb re-called the PCR reads with MiXCR, one entry per CDR3 protein. The repertoire holds some 15,000 distinct CDR3 sequences, around 50% seen once, with approximately 8.1% in the top ten. Indicated treatment: roughly ten-day PBMC culture with coronavirus spike peptide pools or control peptides (ViraFEST assay). This sample comprised CD4+ T cells from blood, cultured in vitro, obtained before SARS-CoV-2 vaccination. Every receptor here comes from a human donor who had recovered from COVID-19.

The V call is TRBV7-9, the J call TRBJ1-2; TRBD1 is a possible D gene (5 bases). This CDR3 is 13 amino acids long. The germline V and J ends were trimmed by 0 bases and 5 bases, with 7 bases remaining between them. Germline CDR1 SEHNR, CDR2 FQNEAQ (reference sequence). CDR3 DNA sequence: TGTGCCAGCAGCTTAGCAGGGGCGTATGGCTACACCTTC. This encodes CASSLAGAYGYTF.

This clonotype has only a few counts. This chain connects TRBV5-1 to TRBJ2-7, with 10 bases fitting TRBD2. Trimming cost V 4 bases and J 1 base; bases outside gene matches: 2. The CDR3 runs to 14 residues. The germline V gene has CDR1 SGHRS and CDR2 YFSETQ. CDR3 loop: CASSRTSGSYEQYF. The CDR3 DNA sequence: TGCGCCAGCAGCCGGACTAGCGGTTCCTACGAGCAGTACTTC.